The TCR beta chain under discussion was sequenced for a study of T cells in localized non-small cell lung cancer. TCRdb's copy holds only in-frame clones and misses some; the assay was immunoSEQ multiplex PCR. The table includes under 1,500 clones, 14% to 15% detected once. Sequences were derived from normal lung tissue next to the tumor, sampled before any cancer treatment. This sequence originates from a male donor older than 55 with stage I lung adenocarcinoma.

The CDR3: CASSQGQSNTIYF. DNA of the CDR3: TGCGCCAGCAGCCAAGGACAGAGCAACACCATATATTTT. The rearrangement uses TRBV4-1 and TRBJ1-3; possibly TRBD1 for D (5 bases). With 1 base removed from V and 7 bases from J, the gap between germline ends came to 8 bases. The germline V gene encodes CDR1 MGHRA and CDR2 YSYEKL. The CDR3 totals 13 residues.